Reported below is one T cell receptor beta chain. As yet, its antigen is unknown. The entry originates in a study of metastatic and nonmetastatic thyroid tumors. Notes on the study in general: Patients with malignant thyroid tumors reportedly had significantly higher TCR beta diversity than those with benign nodules, in blood and tumor.

There were no patients who had received any treatment before thyroid surgery. MiXCR reprocessed the PCR reads for TCRdb. The sample consists of some 35,000 clones, under 30% of them appearing once. Trimming removed 2 bases from V and 0 bases from J, with 10 bases in between. There are 15 residues in the CDR3. CDR1 is MNHEY, CDR2 SVGEGT, per germline. The sequenced sample was blood. The chain has TRBV6-2 or TRBV6-3 and TRBJ2-5; D gene uncertain. The TCR originated in a male donor with papillary thyroid cancer or a benign thyroid nodule (not recorded which). Some clones in this sample may be carry-over from other donors' samples. The CDR3 spells CASSYIVEYQETQYF. The CDR3 DNA reads TGTGCCAGCAGTTACATAGTGGAGTACCAAGAGACCCAGTACTTC.